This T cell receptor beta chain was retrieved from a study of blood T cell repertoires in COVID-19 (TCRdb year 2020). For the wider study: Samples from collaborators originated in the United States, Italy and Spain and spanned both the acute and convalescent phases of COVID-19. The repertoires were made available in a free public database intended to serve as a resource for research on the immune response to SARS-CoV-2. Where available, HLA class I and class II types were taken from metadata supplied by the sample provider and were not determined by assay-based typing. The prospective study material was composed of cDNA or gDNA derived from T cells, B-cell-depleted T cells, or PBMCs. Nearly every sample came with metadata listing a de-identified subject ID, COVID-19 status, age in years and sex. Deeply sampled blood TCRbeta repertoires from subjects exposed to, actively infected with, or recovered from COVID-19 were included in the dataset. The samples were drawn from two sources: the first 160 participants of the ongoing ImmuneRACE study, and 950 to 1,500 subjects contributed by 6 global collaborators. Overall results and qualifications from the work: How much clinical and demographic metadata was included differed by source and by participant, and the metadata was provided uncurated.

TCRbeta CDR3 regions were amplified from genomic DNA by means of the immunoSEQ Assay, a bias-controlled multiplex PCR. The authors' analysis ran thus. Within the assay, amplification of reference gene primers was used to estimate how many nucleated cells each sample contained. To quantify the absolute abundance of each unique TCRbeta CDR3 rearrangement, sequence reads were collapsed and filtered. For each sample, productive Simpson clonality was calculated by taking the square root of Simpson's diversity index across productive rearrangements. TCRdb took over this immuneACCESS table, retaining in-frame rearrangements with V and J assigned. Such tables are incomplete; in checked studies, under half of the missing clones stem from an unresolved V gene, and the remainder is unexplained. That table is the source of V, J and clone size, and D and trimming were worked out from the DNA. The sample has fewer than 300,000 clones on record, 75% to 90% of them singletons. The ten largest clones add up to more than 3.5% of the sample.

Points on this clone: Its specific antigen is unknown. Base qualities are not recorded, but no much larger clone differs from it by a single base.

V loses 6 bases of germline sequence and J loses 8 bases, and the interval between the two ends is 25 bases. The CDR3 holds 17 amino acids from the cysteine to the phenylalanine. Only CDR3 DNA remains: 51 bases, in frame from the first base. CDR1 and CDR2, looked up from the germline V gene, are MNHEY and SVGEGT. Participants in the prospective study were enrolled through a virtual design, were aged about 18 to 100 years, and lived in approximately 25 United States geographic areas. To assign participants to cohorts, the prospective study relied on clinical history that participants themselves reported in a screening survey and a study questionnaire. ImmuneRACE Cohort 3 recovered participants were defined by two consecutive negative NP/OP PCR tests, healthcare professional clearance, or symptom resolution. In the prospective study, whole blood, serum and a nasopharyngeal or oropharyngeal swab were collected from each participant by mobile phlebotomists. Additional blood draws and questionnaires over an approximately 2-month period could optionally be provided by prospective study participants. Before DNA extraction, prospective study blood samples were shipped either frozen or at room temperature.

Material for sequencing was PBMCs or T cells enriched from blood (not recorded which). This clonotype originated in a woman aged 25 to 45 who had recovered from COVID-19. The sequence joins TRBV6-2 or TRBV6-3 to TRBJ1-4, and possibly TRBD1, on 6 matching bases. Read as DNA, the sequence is TGTGCCAGCAGCCTCCTCCGGGACACCTCCGGGCGGGAAAAACTGTTTTTT. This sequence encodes CASSLLRDTSGREKLFF.